This record looks at one TCR beta chain sequence and its context. Antigen: not known. A much bigger clone sits one base away, suggesting this may be a read error. This sample is part of a study of metastatic and nonmetastatic thyroid tumors. Study overall: Comparison of repertoires was carried out across blood and tumor or nodule tissue from malignant and benign thyroid patients.

Study results and limitations: Within blood and tumor, benign nodules reportedly had significantly lower TCR beta diversity than malignant thyroid tumors did.

Deletions cut 0 bases from V and 8 bases from J, with 11 bases between. The V gene's germline CDR1 is SGDLS and CDR2 YYNGEE. The CDR3 covers 13 residues. How the authors handled the data: Construction of a distant-metastasis classifier for papillary thyroid cancer relied on CDR3 differences across clinicopathological groups. MiXCR was used by TCRdb to re-call the PCR reads. The V and J calls come from TCRdb's annotation, not from the publication. The sample consists of roughly 29,000 clones, more than 20% of them appearing once. Patients had received no treatment of any kind before thyroid surgery. The chain has TRBV9 and TRBJ1-1, with no clear D. Sequences were obtained from blood. This receptor was identified in a female donor with papillary thyroid cancer or a benign thyroid nodule (not recorded which). Some clones in this sample may be carry-over from other donors' samples. DNA for the CDR3: TGTGCCAGCAGCGTAGCGCTCAGCGGCGAAGCTTTCTTT. Its protein product is CASSVALSGEAFF.